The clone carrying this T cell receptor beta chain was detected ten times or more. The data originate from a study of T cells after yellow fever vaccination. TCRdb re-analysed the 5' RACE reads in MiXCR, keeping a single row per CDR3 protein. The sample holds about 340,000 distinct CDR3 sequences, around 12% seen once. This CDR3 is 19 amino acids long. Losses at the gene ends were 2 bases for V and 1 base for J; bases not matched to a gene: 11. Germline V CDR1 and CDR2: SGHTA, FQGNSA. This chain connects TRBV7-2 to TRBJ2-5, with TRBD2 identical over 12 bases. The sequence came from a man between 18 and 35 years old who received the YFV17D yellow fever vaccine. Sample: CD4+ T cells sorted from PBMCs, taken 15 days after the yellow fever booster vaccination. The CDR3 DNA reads TGTGCCAGCAGCTTAACAGGGCCTAGCGGGGGGGCCCCCCAAGAGACCCAGTACTTC. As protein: CASSLTGPSGGAPQETQYF.